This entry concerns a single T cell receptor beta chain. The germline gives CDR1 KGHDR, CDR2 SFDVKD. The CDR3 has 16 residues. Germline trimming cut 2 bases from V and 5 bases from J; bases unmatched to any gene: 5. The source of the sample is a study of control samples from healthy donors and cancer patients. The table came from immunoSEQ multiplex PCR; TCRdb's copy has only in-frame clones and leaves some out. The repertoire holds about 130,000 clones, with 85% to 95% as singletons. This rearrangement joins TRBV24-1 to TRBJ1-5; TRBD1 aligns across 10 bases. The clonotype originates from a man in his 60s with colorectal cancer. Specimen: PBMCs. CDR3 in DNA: TGTGCCACCAGTGATTCGATGACAGGGGGCGATCAGCCCCAGCATTTT. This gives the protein CATSDSMTGGDQPQHF.